This entry describes one TCR beta chain. Assay used: immunoSEQ multiplex PCR; TCRdb lists only in-frame clones, some missing. This sample has about 59,000 clones, with about 94% found just once. Germline lookup yields CDR1 SGHRS and CDR2 YFSETQ. V gave up 4 bases and J gave up 2 bases; unmatched junction bases: 6. This CDR3 spans 14 amino acids. The data were taken from a study of T cell changes during pregnancy in multiple sclerosis. This TCR was sampled from a female donor with multiple sclerosis, enrolled in a pregnancy study. The sequencing here drew on CD8+ T cells from peripheral blood mononuclear cells, taken after pregnancy. The rearrangement uses TRBV5-1 and TRBJ2-7, with 7 bases fitting TRBD1. CDR3 sequence reads: CASSGPGQTYEQYF. The CDR3 coding sequence is TGCGCCAGCAGCGGGCCGGGACAGACCTACGAGCAGTACTTC.